The 10 T cell receptor beta chains below all came from one sample that was sequenced in a study of T-cell reconstitution after alpha-beta-depleted transplantation in children. TCRbeta library preparation incorporated unique molecular identifiers. From the PCR reads, TCRdb called clonotypes with MiXCR, one entry per CDR3 protein. The profile shows tens of thousands of distinct CDR3 sequences, roughly 46% of them singletons. The specimen comprised PBMCs, mostly from graft donor cells, sampled 360 days after TCRalphabeta/CD19-depleted stem cell transplant. The receptor set was obtained from a male patient between 5 and 17 years old who had a stem cell transplant for acute lymphoblastic leukemia, so the T cells may come from the graft donor.

This chain links TRBV24-1 with TRBJ2-1, with TRBD1 matching 11 bases. Germline loops: CDR1 KGHDR, CDR2 SFDVKD. Trimming cost V 3 bases and J 9 bases; bases outside gene matches: 6. The CDR3 contains 15 residues. Here the CDR3 DNA reads TGTGCCACCAGTGATCTTGAGGACAGGGGGCTTGAGCAGTTCTTC. Translating it yields CATSDLEDRGLEQFF.

CDR3 residues: CSVEPPSAGDLQETQYF. The CDR3 DNA sequence: TGCAGCGTTGAACCACCCTCCGCAGGGGACCTCCAAGAGACCCAGTACTTC. The genes are TRBV29-1 and TRBJ2-5; TRBD1 is a possible D gene (6 bases). Germline V gene sequence: CDR1 SQVTM, CDR2 ANQGSEA. CDR3 length equals 17 residues. Trimming left V 2 bases short and J 1 base short, with 20 bases between.

The chain is built from TRBV4-3 and TRBJ2-5; D is perhaps TRBD1 or TRBD2 (6 bases each). With 0 bases removed from V and 2 bases from J, the gap between germline ends came to 13 bases. This CDR3 comprises 16 residues. Per the germline V gene, CDR1 is LGHNA and CDR2 is YSLEER. The CDR3 loop reads CASSQDARGTQETQYF. The DNA for the CDR3 is TGCGCCAGCAGCCAAGATGCGAGGGGGACTCAAGAGACCCAGTACTTC.

For the CDR3, the DNA is TGCGCCAGCAGCTTGGGGGGACCTAGCTACGAGCAGTACTTC. Protein sequence: CASSLGGPSYEQYF. This chain links TRBV5-1 with TRBJ2-7, with D perhaps TRBD1 or TRBD2 (5 bases each). The CDR3 extends over 14 amino acids. V shed 0 bases and J shed 3 bases, with 10 bases lying between them. Germline values: CDR1 SGHRS, CDR2 YFSETQ.

The chain is built from TRBV12-3 or TRBV12-4 and TRBJ2-5; a possible D gene is TRBD1 (5 bases). This CDR3 has 13 residues. Trimming removed 5 bases at V and 2 bases at J, with 9 bases between. The CDR3 sequence: CASSGQLQETQYF. CDR3 coding DNA: TGTGCCAGCAGTGGACAACTACAAGAGACCCAGTACTTC.

Remarks on this clonotype: It is unclear where the CDR3 begins or ends on the DNA, so no DNA is shown, and the CDR3 is as TCRdb lists it. J is TRBJ2-7 and V is TRBV12-3 or TRBV12-4; the table's D call, TRBD1, was not checked against the DNA. The CDR3 comprises 11 residues, both ends counted. CDR3 sequence: CASSSGQAKYF.

V usage is TRBV29-1 and J usage is TRBJ2-7, with D tentatively TRBD2 (7 bases). V was cut by 5 bases and J by 2 bases, with 13 bases left in between. Germline CDR1 and CDR2: SQVTM and ANQGSEA. The CDR3 runs 13 residues. CDR3 protein: CSVLAGATYEQYF. The DNA for the CDR3 is TGCAGCGTTCTGGCGGGGGCGACCTACGAGCAGTACTTC.

The CDR3 nucleotides are TGTGCCAGCAGCGAAAGCGGATCCTACAATGAGCAGTTCTTC. This codes for CASSESGSYNEQFF. V gene TRBV9 combines with J gene TRBJ2-1; TRBD2 might be the D (5 bases). V was clipped by 3 bases and J by 1 base, with 8 bases between them. Germline loops: CDR1 SGDLS, CDR2 YYNGEE. This CDR3 contains 14 residues. Supplemented by reference TRBV9 and TRBJ2-1, the full variable domain reads DSGVTQTPKHLITATGQRVTLRCSPRSGDLSVYWYQQSLDQGLQFLIQYYNGEERAKGNILERFSAQQFPDLHSELNLSSLELGDSALYFCASSESGSYNEQFFGPGTRLTVL.

This rearrangement joins TRBV7-2 to TRBJ2-7, with 7 positions matching TRBD1. The V and J ends lost 2 bases and 2 bases, in that order; junction bases with no gene match: 6. The CDR3 runs to 15 residues. The germline gives CDR1 SGHTA, CDR2 FQGNSA. The CDR3 region is CASSLWDRSTYEQYF. The CDR3 DNA reads TGTGCCAGCAGCTTATGGGACAGAAGCACCTACGAGCAGTACTTC.

This clonotype appeared a few times. The J gene is TRBJ1-1, the V gene TRBV27; D remains unclear. Trimming took 2 bases from V and 2 from J, leaving 6 bases between them. There are 13 residues in the CDR3. Looked up from germline, CDR1 is MNHEY and CDR2 is SMNVEV (reference sequence). This CDR3 reads CASSLRDNTEAFF. The CDR3 bases are TGTGCCAGCAGTTTAAGGGATAACACTGAAGCTTTCTTT.